Included here is one T cell receptor (beta chain) sequence, with context. It was CD45RO-negative cells, positively selected for CCR7, that made up naive CD8 cells, with terminally differentiated effector memory CD45RA+ cells excluded. The protocol was immunoSEQ multiplex PCR, while the TCRdb copy is restricted to in-frame clones and leaves out a portion. The sample records millions of clones, about 95% being singletons. The data belong to a study of shared clonotypes between healthy human individuals. Trimming at V came to 4 bases and at J to 7 bases, leaving 16 bases not matched to a gene. The length of the CDR3 is 18 residues. In germline, CDR1 is MNHEY, CDR2 SMNVEV (reference sequence).

Specimen: naive CD8+ T cells sorted from blood. The chain combines TRBV27 with TRBJ2-2; 9 positions agree with TRBD2. This clonotype was obtained from a man aged 18 to 30 in good health. The CDR3 region is CASSSISGAGGPIGELFF. The CDR3 bases are TGTGCCAGCAGTTCCATCTCGGGTGCGGGAGGGCCGATCGGGGAGCTGTTTTTT.